One T cell receptor (beta chain) is described in this entry. The data derive from a study of blood T cell repertoires in COVID-19. About the study: Italy, Spain and the United States were the sources of the convalescent and acute COVID-19 samples. Nucleic acid was either cDNA or gDNA, and it came from T cells, B-cell-depleted T cells, or PBMCs.

Followed longitudinally, the Seattle patients had been enrolled during active infection. In the source study's methods: Scientists estimated how many nucleated cells there were by amplifying reference gene primers. Assay used: immunoSEQ multiplex PCR; TCRdb lists only in-frame clones, some missing. That table supplies the V and J calls and clone size; D and trimming were determined from the DNA. The table has about 300,000 clones, around 92% seen once. The CDR3 runs to 16 residues. Germline-derived CDR1 and CDR2 are LNHNV and YYDKDF (reference sequence). Trimming removed 1 base from V and 4 bases from J, with 13 bases in between.

The material sequenced was peripheral blood. This chain joins TRBV15 and TRBJ1-4, with a weak D call TRBD1 (6 bases). The sequence derives from a woman aged 30 to 39 with COVID-19, enrolled during active disease. Written as DNA, the CDR3 is TGTGCCACCAGCAGAGTCAGGACAGTCTTTAATGAAAAACTGTTTTTT. This codes for CATSRVRTVFNEKLFF.